This TCR beta chain is from a study of blood T cell repertoires in COVID-19. Study background: The origin of the acute and convalescent COVID-19 samples was the United States, Italy and Spain. Sources were T cells, B-cell-depleted T cells, or PBMCs; the material itself was cDNA or gDNA.

This CDR3 contains 14 residues. V was trimmed by 7 bases and J by 1 base, leaving 13 bases between them. In germline, CDR1 is SGHRS, CDR2 YFSETQ. Methods used by the authors: Using reference gene primer amplification, nucleated cell counts were estimated. The data were produced by immunoSEQ multiplex PCR, yet TCRdb's version contains in-frame clones alone and is incomplete. That table supplies the V and J calls and clone size; D and trimming were determined from the DNA. The sample yields over 200,000 clones, around 78% seen once. The sequence came from a woman in her 70s with active or convalescent COVID-19. The chain has TRBV5-1 and TRBJ2-3, with D maybe TRBD2 (6 bases). The source material was peripheral blood. This CDR3 reads CASGDSPRTDTQYF. In nucleotides, the CDR3 is TGCGCCAGCGGGGACTCGCCTCGCACAGATACGCAGTATTTT.